Below are 19 T cell receptor beta chains sequenced from a single sample in a study of OX40 agonist ivuxolimab in advanced cancers. Here immunoSEQ multiplex PCR was the method, and the copy in TCRdb shows in-frame clones only, minus some. The table shows around 31,000 clones, with 89% occurring only once. Sequencing used CD4+ or CD8+ T cells sorted from blood, obtained in a trial of the OX40 agonist ivuxolimab. The source of these receptors is an adult with an advanced solid tumor such as melanoma, head and neck, liver or kidney cancer.

The chain recombines TRBV7-6 with TRBJ2-2, with 8 nucleotides matching TRBD2. The CDR3 spans 16 residues. Germline-derived CDR1 and CDR2 are SGHVS and FNYEAQ. After removal of 3 bases from V and 3 bases from J, the junction contained 6 bases not matched to a gene. CDR3 nucleotide sequence: TGTGCCAGCAGCTTCTTTAGCGGGGACTACACCGGGGAGCTGTTTTTT. Protein: CASSFFSGDYTGELFF.

The chain combines TRBV27 with TRBJ2-6; 8 bases are shared with TRBD1. J gave up 4 bases and V 6 bases, and 11 bases lay outside the gene matches. The germline V gene encodes CDR1 MNHEY and CDR2 SMNVEV (reference sequence). The CDR3 spans 17 residues. The CDR3 bases are TGTGCCAGCAGGGCCTCGGACAGGGTATCAGGGGCCAACGTCCTGACTTTC. It codes for CASRASDRVSGANVLTF.

The chain has TRBV28 and TRBJ2-3, with D tentatively TRBD2 (5 bases). The CDR3 is 14 amino acids. The germline CDR1 and CDR2 sequences are MDHEN and SYDVKM. V lost 10 bases, J lost 0 bases, and 14 bases lay in between. The CDR3 here is CATQGRTSTDTQYF. The CDR3 region has the DNA TGTGCCACGCAAGGGCGGACTAGCACAGATACGCAGTATTTT.

This clone was recorded only once. V is TRBV7-9 and J is TRBJ1-1; D is possibly TRBD1 (6 bases). Germline-derived CDR1 and CDR2 are SEHNR and FQNEAQ (reference sequence). The CDR3 loop spans 12 amino acids. The V and J ends lost 7 bases and 10 bases respectively, with 16 bases between them. The CDR3 DNA is TGTGCCAGCACCCTAGGGGGGGGGATAGCTTTCTTT. It codes for CASTLGGGIAFF.

This chain joins TRBV5-1 and TRBJ2-7; 7 bases are a match to TRBD2. CDR3 length: 15 amino acids. The V gene end was trimmed by 4 bases and the J gene end by 5 bases; junction bases not matched to a gene: 12. Germline V gene sequence: CDR1 SGHRS, CDR2 YFSETQ. CDR3 sequence (DNA): TGCGCCAGCAGCGCAGTACCGGGAGGTCTGAACGAGCAGTACTTC. Its translation is CASSAVPGGLNEQYF.

The chain uses TRBV13 and TRBJ1-1; 8 bases fit TRBD1. Germline loops: CDR1 PRHDT, CDR2 FYEKMQ (reference sequence). The CDR3 runs 13 residues. V was clipped by 7 bases and J by 1 base; unmatched bases: 2. The CDR3, as DNA: TGTGCCAGCACCGACAGGGGGAACACTGAAGCTTTCTTT. It yields the protein CASTDRGNTEAFF.

The chain has TRBV5-1 and TRBJ1-1, with a weak D call TRBD1 (6 bases). The V and J ends lost 3 bases and 5 bases respectively, with 17 bases between them. Germline CDR1 is SGHRS and CDR2 is YFSETQ. This CDR3 spans 15 amino acids. The CDR3 region has the DNA TGCGCCAGCAGCTCCAACAGGGCGACGAGTACTGAAGCTTTCTTT. Its protein is CASSSNRATSTEAFF.

The rearrangement uses TRBV7-9 and TRBJ2-1; maybe TRBD2 (6 bases). Germline assignment: CDR1 SEHNR and CDR2 FQNEAQ (reference sequence). The CDR3 length is 14 residues. V was cut by 1 base and J by 6 bases, with 10 bases left in between. The CDR3 loop is CASSLVNSGNEQFF. CDR3 sequence (DNA): TGTGCCAGCAGCTTAGTTAATAGCGGCAATGAGCAGTTCTTC.

The CDR3 region has the DNA TGTGCCAGCAGCCCAGGGACAGGAGGATATGGCTACACCTTC. This translates into CASSPGTGGYGYTF. The chain carries TRBV5-5 and TRBJ1-2, with TRBD1 matching 8 bases. CDR1 and CDR2 from the germline V gene are SGHKS and YYEKEE (reference sequence). V trimming: 4 bases; J trimming: 5 bases; junction bases outside the gene matches: 7. The CDR3 is made up of 14 amino acids.

The chain employs TRBV19 and TRBJ2-1, with 7 bases lining up with TRBD1. The germline CDR1 and CDR2 sequences are LNHDA and SQIVND (reference sequence). The length of the CDR3 is 15 residues. The junction had 5 bases not matched to a gene; V was cut back by 6 bases and J by 0 bases. The CDR3 loop reads CASRTGARSYNEQFF. The CDR3 DNA reads TGTGCCAGTAGAACAGGGGCCCGCTCCTACAATGAGCAGTTCTTC.

This chain joins TRBV4-2 and TRBJ2-7, with 7 nucleotides matching TRBD2. The V and J ends lost 2 bases and 7 bases, in that order; junction bases with no gene match: 11. The CDR3 is 15 amino acids. Germline assignment: CDR1 LGHNA and CDR2 YNFKEQ. CDR3 protein: CASSQLPGGGVEQYF. The DNA for the CDR3 is TGTGCCAGCAGCCAATTGCCGGGGGGAGGGGTAGAGCAGTACTTC.

CDR3 protein: CASSELGGGTDTQYF. CDR3 bases: TGTGCCAGCAGCGAGTTAGGAGGTGGCACAGATACGCAGTATTTT. The chain uses TRBV9 and TRBJ2-3; a possible D gene is TRBD2 (5 bases). V dropped 3 bases and J dropped 1 base, with 12 bases sitting between them. The CDR3 sequence is 15 residues long. Germline values: CDR1 SGDLS, CDR2 YYNGEE.

The chain uses TRBV4-2 and TRBJ2-1; 7 bases align to TRBD1. This CDR3 contains 18 residues. Germline V gene sequence: CDR1 LGHNA, CDR2 YNFKEQ. Trimming cost V 0 bases and J 6 bases; bases outside gene matches: 14. For the CDR3, the DNA is TGTGCCAGCAGCCAAGATCTATATTTCAGAGGGGGCTCCAATGAGCAGTTCTTC. Protein sequence: CASSQDLYFRGGSNEQFF.

The V call is TRBV6-1, the J call TRBJ1-4; the D gene is possibly TRBD1 (5 bases). The CDR3 consists of 15 residues. V was clipped by 2 bases and J by 6 bases, with 13 bases between them. In germline, CDR1 is MNHNS, CDR2 SASEGT. The CDR3, as DNA: TGTGCCAGCAGTGAAATTCGGGGGTCACATGAAAAACTGTTTTTT. This gives the protein CASSEIRGSHEKLFF.

The chain is built from TRBV19 and TRBJ2-7; TRBD2 matches at 9 bases. The CDR3 consists of 15 residues. V trimming: 3 bases; J trimming: 3 bases; junction bases outside the gene matches: 6. Germline-derived CDR1 and CDR2 are LNHDA and SQIVND (reference sequence). CDR3 nucleotides: TGTGCCAGTAGTATCTCGACTAGCGGCTTCTACGAGCAGTACTTC. Encoded protein: CASSISTSGFYEQYF.

CDR3 sequence: CASSGFAQETQYF. Here the CDR3 DNA reads TGTGCCAGTAGTGGGTTCGCCCAAGAGACCCAGTACTTC. The J gene is TRBJ2-5, the V gene TRBV19, with D unclear. The CDR3 runs to 13 residues. Trimming took 5 bases from V and 1 from J, leaving 8 bases between them. Germline CDR1 reads LNHDA; CDR2 reads SQIVND (reference sequence).

The V gene is TRBV29-1, the J gene TRBJ2-3, with unresolved D. The CDR3 extends over 14 amino acids. Trimming removed 3 bases at V and 1 base at J, with 11 bases between. Looked up from germline, CDR1 is SQVTM and CDR2 is ANQGSEA. In DNA form, the CDR3 reads TGCAGCGTTGACTACGGTAGGGGCACAGATACGCAGTATTTT. Translating it yields CSVDYGRGTDTQYF.

The chain uses TRBV5-6 and TRBJ1-2; 8 bases align to TRBD1. CDR1 and CDR2 from the germline V gene are SGHDT and YYEEEE. The CDR3 spans 18 residues. Germline trimming cut 5 bases from V and 5 bases from J; bases unmatched to any gene: 20. The CDR3 spells CASSPHAGQGDFAYGYTF. CDR3 in DNA: TGTGCCAGCAGTCCACACGCCGGACAGGGAGACTTCGCTTATGGCTACACCTTC.

The chain employs TRBV27 and TRBJ1-1; D uncertain. The CDR3 is 14 residues long. The germline CDR1 and CDR2 sequences are MNHEY and SMNVEV (reference sequence). Trimming stripped 5 bases from V and 1 base from J, with 11 bases between. Written as DNA, the CDR3 is TGTGCCAGCAGTCCCCCCACACCGAACACTGAAGCTTTCTTT. Its protein product is CASSPPTPNTEAFF.